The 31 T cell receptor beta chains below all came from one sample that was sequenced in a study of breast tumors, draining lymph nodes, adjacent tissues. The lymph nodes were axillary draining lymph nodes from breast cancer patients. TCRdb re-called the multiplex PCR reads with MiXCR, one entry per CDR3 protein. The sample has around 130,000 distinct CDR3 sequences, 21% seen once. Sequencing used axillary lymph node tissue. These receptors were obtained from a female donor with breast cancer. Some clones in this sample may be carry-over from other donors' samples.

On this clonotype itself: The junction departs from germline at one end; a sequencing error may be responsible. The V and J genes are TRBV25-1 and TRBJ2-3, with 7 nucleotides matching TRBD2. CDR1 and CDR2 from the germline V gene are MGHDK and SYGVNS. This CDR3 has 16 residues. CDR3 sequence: CASSEPPRGRGRYAVF. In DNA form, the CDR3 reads TGTGCCAGCAGTGAACCGCCCCGCGGGAGAGGAAGATACGCAGTATTT.

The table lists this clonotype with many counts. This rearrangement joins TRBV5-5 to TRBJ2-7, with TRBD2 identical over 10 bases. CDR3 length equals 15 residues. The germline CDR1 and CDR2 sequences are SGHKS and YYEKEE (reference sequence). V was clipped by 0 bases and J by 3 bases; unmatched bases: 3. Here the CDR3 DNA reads TGTGCCAGCAGCTTGGTTGGGACTAGCGACTACGAGCAGTACTTC. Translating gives CASSLVGTSDYEQYF.

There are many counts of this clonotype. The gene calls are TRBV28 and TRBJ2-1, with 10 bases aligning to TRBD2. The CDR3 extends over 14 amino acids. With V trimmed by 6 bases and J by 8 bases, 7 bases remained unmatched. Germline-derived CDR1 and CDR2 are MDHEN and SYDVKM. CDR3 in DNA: TGTGCCAGCAGCCCTCTAGCGGGAGACTATGAGCAGTTCTTC. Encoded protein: CASSPLAGDYEQFF.

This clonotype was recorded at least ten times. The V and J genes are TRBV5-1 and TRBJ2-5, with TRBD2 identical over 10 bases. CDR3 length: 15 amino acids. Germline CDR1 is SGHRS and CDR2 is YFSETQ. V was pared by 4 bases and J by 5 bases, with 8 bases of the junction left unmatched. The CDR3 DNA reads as TGCGCCAGCAGCGACCGACTAGCGGGTGGGGAGACCCAGTACTTC. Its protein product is CASSDRLAGGETQYF.

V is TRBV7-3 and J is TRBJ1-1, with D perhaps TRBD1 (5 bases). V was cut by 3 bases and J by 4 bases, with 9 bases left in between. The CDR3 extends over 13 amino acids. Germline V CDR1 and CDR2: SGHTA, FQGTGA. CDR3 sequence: CASSLTVLTEAFF. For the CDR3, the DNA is TGTGCCAGCAGCTTGACAGTCCTCACTGAAGCTTTCTTT.

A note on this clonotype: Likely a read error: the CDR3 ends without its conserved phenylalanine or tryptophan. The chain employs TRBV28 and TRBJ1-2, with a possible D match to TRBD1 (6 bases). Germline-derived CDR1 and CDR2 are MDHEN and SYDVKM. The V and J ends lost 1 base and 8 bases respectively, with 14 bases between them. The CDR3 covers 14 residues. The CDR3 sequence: CASSLYDWGGGYTV. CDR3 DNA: TGTGCCAGCAGTTTATACGACTGGGGGGGCGGCTACACCGTC.

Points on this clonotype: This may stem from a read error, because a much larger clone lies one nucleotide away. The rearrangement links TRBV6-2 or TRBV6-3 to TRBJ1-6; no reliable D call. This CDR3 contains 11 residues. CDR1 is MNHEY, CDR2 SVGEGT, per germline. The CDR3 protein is CAGSWNSPLHF. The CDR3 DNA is TGTGCCGGCAGTTGGAATTCACCCCTCCACTTT.

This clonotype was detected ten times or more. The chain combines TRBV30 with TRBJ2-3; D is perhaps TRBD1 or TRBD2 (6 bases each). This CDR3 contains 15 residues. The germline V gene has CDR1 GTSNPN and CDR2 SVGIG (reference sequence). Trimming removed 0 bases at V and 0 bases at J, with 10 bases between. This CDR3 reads CAWSVWGASTDTQYF. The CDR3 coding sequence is TGTGCCTGGAGTGTTTGGGGGGCTAGCACAGATACGCAGTATTTT.

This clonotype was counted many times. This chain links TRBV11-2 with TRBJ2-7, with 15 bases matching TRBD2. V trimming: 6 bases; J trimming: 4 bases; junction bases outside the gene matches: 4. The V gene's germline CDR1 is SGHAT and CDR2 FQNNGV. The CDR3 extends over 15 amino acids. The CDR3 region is CASRYGTSGRYEQYF. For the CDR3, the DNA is TGTGCCAGCAGATACGGGACTAGCGGGAGGTACGAGCAGTACTTC.

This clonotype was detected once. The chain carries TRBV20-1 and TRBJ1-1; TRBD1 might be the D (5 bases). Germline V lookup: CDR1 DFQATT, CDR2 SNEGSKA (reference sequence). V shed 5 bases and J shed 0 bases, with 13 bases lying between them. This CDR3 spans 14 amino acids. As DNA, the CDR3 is TGCAGTGCTTCCAATAACAGGCTGAACACTGAAGCTTTCTTT. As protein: CSASNNRLNTEAFF.

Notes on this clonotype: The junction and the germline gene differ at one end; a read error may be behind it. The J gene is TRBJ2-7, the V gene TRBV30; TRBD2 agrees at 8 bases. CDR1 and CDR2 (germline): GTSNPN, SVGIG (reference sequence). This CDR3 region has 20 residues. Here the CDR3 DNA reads TGTGCCTGGAGTGTTGGGATCGGACTAGCCTCCCTGATCGTCCCCTACGAGCAGCACTTC. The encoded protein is CAWSVGIGLASLIVPYEQHF.

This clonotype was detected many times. CDR3 coding DNA: TGCAGTGCTCTGGGGCGTGAGAATGAGCAGTTCTTC. It codes for CSALGRENEQFF. V usage is TRBV20-1 and J usage is TRBJ2-1, with a tentative D call TRBD1 (5 bases). The CDR3 consists of 12 residues. V was pared by 5 bases and J by 7 bases, with 12 bases between. The germline gives CDR1 DFQATT, CDR2 SNEGSKA (reference sequence).

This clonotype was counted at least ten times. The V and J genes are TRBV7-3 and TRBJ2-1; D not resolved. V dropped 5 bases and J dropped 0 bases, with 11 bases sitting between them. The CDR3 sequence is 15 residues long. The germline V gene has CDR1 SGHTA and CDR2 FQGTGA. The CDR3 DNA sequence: TGTGCCAGCAGCCCCGGACGCCTCTCCTACAATGAGCAGTTCTTC. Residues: CASSPGRLSYNEQFF.

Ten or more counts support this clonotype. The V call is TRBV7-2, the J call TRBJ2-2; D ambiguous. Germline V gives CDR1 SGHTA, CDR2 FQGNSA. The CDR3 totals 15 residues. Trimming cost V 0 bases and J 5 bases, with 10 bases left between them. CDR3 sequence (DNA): TGTGCCAGCAGCTTAGCGTCTACTGGTACCGGGGAGCTGTTTTTT. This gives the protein CASSLASTGTGELFF. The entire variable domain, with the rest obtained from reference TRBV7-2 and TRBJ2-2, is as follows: GAGVSQSPSNKVTEKGKDVELRCDPISGHTALYWYRQSLGQGLEFLIYFQGNSAPDKSGLPSDRFSAERTGGSVSTLTIQRTQQEDSAVYLCASSLASTGTGELFFGEGSRLTVL.

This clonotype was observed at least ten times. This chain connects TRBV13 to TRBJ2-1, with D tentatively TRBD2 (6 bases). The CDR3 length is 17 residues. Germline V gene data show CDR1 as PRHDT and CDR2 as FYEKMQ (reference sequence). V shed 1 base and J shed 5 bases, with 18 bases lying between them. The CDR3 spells CASSLVKWASANNEQFF. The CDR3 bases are TGTGCCAGCAGCTTAGTGAAATGGGCTAGCGCTAACAATGAGCAGTTCTTC.

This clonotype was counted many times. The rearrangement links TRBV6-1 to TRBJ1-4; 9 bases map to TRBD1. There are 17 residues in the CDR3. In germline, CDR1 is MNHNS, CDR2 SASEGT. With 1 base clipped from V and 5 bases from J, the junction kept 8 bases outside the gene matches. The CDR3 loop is CASSEVYRGLENEKLFF. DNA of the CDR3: TGTGCCAGCAGTGAAGTGTACAGGGGGCTGGAAAATGAAAAACTGTTTTTT.

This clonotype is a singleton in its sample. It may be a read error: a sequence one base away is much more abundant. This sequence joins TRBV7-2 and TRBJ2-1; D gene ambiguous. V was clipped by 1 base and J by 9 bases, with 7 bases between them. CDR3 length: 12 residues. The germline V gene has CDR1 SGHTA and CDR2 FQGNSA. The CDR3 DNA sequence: TGTGCCAGCAGCTTAGGCAATGGTGAGCAGTTCTTC. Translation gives CASSLGNGEQFF. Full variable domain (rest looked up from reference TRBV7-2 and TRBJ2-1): GAGVSQSPSNKVTEKGKDVELRCDPISGHTALYWYRQSLGQGLEFLIYFQGNSAPDKSGLPSDRFSAERTGGSVSTLTIQRTQQEDSAVYLCASSLGNGEQFFGPGTRLTVL.

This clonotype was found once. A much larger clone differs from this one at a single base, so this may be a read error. CDR3 bases: TGTGCCAGCAGCCTCATGGGTGGGAATCCCTACGGGCAGTACTTC. Protein sequence: CASSLMGGNPYGQYF. The chain recombines TRBV14 with TRBJ2-7; D remains ambiguous. The V gene's germline CDR1 is SGHDN and CDR2 FVKESK. The CDR3 has 15 residues.

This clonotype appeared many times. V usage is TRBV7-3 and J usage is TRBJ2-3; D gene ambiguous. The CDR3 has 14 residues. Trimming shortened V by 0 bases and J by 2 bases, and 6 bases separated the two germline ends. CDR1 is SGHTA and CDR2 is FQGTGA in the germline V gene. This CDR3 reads CASSLTGITDTQYF. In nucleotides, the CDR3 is TGTGCCAGCAGCTTAACAGGGATCACAGATACGCAGTATTTT.

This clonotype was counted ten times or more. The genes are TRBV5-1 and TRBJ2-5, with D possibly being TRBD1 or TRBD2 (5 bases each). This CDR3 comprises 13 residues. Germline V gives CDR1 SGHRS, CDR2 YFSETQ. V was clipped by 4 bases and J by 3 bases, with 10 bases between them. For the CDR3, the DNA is TGCGCCAGCAGCCAAGGGACGGAAGAGACCCAGTACTTC. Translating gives CASSQGTEETQYF. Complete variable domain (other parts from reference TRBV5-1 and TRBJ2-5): KAGVTQTPRYLIKTRGQQVTLSCSPISGHRSVSWYQQTPGQGLQFLFEYFSETQRNKGNFPGRFSGRQFSNSRSEMNVSTLELGDSALYLCASSQGTEETQYFGPGTRLLVL.

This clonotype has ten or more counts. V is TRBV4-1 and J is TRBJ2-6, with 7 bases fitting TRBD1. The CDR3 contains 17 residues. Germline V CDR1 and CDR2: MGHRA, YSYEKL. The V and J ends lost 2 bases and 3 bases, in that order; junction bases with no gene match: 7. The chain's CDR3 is CASSQPLTGFGANVLTF. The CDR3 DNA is TGCGCCAGCAGCCAACCACTGACAGGGTTTGGGGCCAACGTCCTGACTTTC.

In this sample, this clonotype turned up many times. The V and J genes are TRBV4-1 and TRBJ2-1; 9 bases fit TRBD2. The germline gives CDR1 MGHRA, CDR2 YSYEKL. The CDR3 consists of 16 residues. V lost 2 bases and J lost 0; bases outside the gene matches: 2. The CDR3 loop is CASSQISGSSYNEQFF. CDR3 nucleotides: TGCGCCAGCAGCCAAATTAGCGGGAGCTCCTACAATGAGCAGTTCTTC.

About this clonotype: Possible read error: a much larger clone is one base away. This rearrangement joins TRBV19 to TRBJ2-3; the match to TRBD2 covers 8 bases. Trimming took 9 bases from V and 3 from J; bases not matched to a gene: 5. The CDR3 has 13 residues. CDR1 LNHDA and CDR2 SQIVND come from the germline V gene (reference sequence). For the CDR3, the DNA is TGTGCCAGCGTGCAGCGGGAGACAGATACGCAGTATTTT. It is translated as CASVQRETDTQYF.

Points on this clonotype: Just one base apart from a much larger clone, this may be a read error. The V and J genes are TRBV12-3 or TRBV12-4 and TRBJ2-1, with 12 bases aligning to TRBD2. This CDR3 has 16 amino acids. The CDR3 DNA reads TGTACCAGCAGCCCGACTAGCGGGAGAGTAAACAATGAGCAGTTCTTC. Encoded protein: CTSSPTSGRVNNEQFF.

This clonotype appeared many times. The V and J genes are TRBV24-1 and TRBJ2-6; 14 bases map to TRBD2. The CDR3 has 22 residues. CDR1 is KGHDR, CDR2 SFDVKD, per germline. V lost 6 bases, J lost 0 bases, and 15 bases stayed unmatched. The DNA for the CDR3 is TGTGCCACCAGTTCTAGAGGAGGGACTAGCGGGAGTTGGGGCTCTGGGGCCAACGTCCTGACTTTC. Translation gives CATSSRGGTSGSWGSGANVLTF.

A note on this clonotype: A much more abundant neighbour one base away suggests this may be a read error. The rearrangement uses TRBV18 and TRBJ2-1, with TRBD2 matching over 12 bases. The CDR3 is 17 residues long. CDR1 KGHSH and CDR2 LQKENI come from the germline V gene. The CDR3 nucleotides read TGTGCCGGCTCACTGGGACTAGCGGGTTCGTCCTACAATGAGCAGTTCTTC. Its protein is CAGSLGLAGSSYNEQFF.

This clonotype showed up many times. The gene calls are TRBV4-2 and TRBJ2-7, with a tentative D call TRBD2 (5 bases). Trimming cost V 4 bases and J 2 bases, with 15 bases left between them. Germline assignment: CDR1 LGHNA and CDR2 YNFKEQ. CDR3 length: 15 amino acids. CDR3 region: CASSPGSAGAYEQYF. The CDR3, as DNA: TGTGCCAGCAGCCCCGGATCGGCGGGCGCCTACGAGCAGTACTTC.

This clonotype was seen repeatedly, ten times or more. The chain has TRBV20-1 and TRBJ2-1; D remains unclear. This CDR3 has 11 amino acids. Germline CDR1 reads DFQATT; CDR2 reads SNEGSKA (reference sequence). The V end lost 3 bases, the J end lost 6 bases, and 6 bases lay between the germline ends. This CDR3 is CSASTLNEQFF. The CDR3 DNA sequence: TGCAGTGCTAGTACCCTCAATGAGCAGTTCTTC.

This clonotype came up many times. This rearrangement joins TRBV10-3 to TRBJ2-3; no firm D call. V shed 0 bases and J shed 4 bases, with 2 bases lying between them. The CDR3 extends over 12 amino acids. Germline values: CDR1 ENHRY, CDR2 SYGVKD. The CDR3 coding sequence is TGTGCCATCAGTGAGTCTCCAGATACGCAGTATTTT. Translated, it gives CAISESPDTQYF.

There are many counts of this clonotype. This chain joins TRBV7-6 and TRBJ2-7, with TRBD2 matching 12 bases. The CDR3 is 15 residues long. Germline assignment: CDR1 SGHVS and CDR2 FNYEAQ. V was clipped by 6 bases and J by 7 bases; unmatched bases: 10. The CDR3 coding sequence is TGTGCCAGCAGTCATCTAGCGGGAGGGCCGGGGGAGCAGTACTTC. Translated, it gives CASSHLAGGPGEQYF.

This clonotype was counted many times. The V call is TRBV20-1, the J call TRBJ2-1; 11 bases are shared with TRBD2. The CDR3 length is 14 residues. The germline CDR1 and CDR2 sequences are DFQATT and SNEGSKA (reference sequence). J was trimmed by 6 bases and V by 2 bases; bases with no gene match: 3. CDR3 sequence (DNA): TGCAGTGCTAGACTCCTAGCGGGAGGCAATGAGCAGTTCTTC. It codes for CSARLLAGGNEQFF.